This entry concerns a single T cell receptor beta chain. The antigen remains undetermined. Method: immunoSEQ multiplex PCR; TCRdb's copy keeps in-frame clones and lacks some. The sample records under 4,500 clones, roughly 80% being singletons. This record comes from a study of graft-versus-host responses after intestinal transplantation. Whole-study findings and limits: Some patients had graft-donor T cell macrochimerism, and their allografts showed high graft-versus-host to host-versus-graft clonal ratios. Declines in HvG clones occurring early post-transplant were associated with peak circulating GvH clone levels. The recipient marrow held GvH clones, and some of them showed up first in ileum or blood.

With 1 base removed from V and 4 bases from J, the gap between germline ends came to 2 bases. The CDR3 covers 11 residues. Germline CDR1 is SQVTM and CDR2 is ANQGSEA. Graft tissue was processed to release intraepithelial and lamina propria lymphocytes. Sequences were derived from ileum tissue, sampled 9 days after transplant. The rearrangement uses TRBV29-1 and TRBJ2-1; D unclear. This receptor was taken from a human patient who received an intestinal transplant, so some T cells may come from the graft donor. CDR3 residues: CSVEGYNEQFF. In DNA form, the CDR3 reads TGCAGCGTTGAAGGTTACAATGAGCAGTTCTTC.